Below are 24 T cell receptor beta chains sequenced from a single sample in a study of cytomegalovirus exposure and HLA in healthy donors. 13 Jbeta primers and 60 Vbeta primers were used for the PCR. TCRdb keeps only in-frame clones here, not all; method: immunoSEQ multiplex PCR. Here the sample spans tens of thousands of clones, approximately 80% being singletons. Sequencing was carried out using PBMCs. The receptors derive from a human donor in good health.

The rearrangement links TRBV5-4 to TRBJ2-3, with no clear D. Trimming removed 4 bases at V and 0 bases at J, with 12 bases between. CDR1 and CDR2 from the germline V gene are SGHNT and YYREEE (reference sequence). CDR3 length: 15 amino acids. DNA of the CDR3: TGTGCCAGCAGCACCAGCGTAGCTAGCACAGATACGCAGTATTTT. This codes for CASSTSVASTDTQYF.

This chain joins TRBV19 and TRBJ1-1, with a tentative D call TRBD1 (5 bases). Trimming removed 4 bases at V and 7 bases at J, with 19 bases between. Per the germline V gene, CDR1 is LNHDA and CDR2 is SQIVND (reference sequence). This CDR3 comprises 15 residues. CDR3 region: CASSTFPPTAREAFF. DNA for the CDR3: TGTGCCAGTAGTACCTTCCCTCCGACAGCTCGTGAAGCTTTCTTT.

The rearrangement joins TRBV7-9 to TRBJ2-1; no firm D call. The CDR3 contains 17 residues. The V end lost 5 bases, the J end lost 3 bases, and 20 bases lay between the germline ends. Germline V gene lookup returns CDR1 SEHNR and CDR2 FQNEAQ (reference sequence). The CDR3 sequence is CASSPTLRVSGYNEQFF. The CDR3 nucleotides are TGTGCCAGCAGCCCCACCCTACGGGTTTCTGGCTACAATGAGCAGTTCTTC.

This chain connects TRBV6-5 to TRBJ2-7; D call uncertain. This CDR3 has 12 amino acids. Germline-derived CDR1 and CDR2 are MNHEY and SVGAGI. Trimming cost V 2 bases and J 4 bases, with 6 bases left between them. The CDR3 loop reads CASSYNGYEQYF. The CDR3 nucleotides read TGTGCCAGCAGTTACAACGGGTACGAGCAGTACTTC.

The rearrangement joins TRBV30 to TRBJ2-5; weak D call: TRBD2 (7 bases). Between the trimmed V and J ends, which lost 0 bases and 5 bases, there was a span of 16 bases. The CDR3 has 15 residues. In germline, CDR1 is GTSNPN, CDR2 SVGIG (reference sequence). CDR3 region: CAWSVSGGLGETQYF. Here the CDR3 DNA reads TGTGCCTGGAGTGTATCGGGGGGCCTTGGTGAGACCCAGTACTTC.

The chain couples TRBV13 to TRBJ2-7; TRBD1 might be the D (8 bases). Trimming stripped 3 bases from V and 5 bases from J, with 17 bases between. The CDR3 totals 15 residues. Per germline, CDR1 PRHDT and CDR2 FYEKMQ (reference sequence). Here the CDR3 DNA reads TGTGCCAGCAGCTTTAGGACAGGGACTATACACGAGCAGTACTTC. As protein: CASSFRTGTIHEQYF.

CDR3 protein: CSAGRMRGAFF. CDR3 nucleotide sequence: TGCAGCGCCGGAAGGATGCGCGGAGCTTTCTTT. The genes are TRBV29-1 and TRBJ1-1; D is unclear. The CDR3 consists of 11 residues. The V gene lost 7 bases and the J gene lost 10 bases, with 16 bases spanning the gap. Looked up from germline, CDR1 is SQVTM and CDR2 is ANQGSEA.

This chain links TRBV5-1 with TRBJ1-1; perhaps TRBD1 as D (6 bases). Germline loops: CDR1 SGHRS, CDR2 YFSETQ. The CDR3 sequence is 15 residues long. V dropped 7 bases and J dropped 6 bases, with 22 bases sitting between them. CDR3 residues: CASANSTTGRAEAFF. CDR3 nucleotides: TGCGCCAGCGCAAATTCCACGACAGGTAGGGCTGAAGCTTTCTTT.

This chain links TRBV4-3 with TRBJ2-3; 8 bases match TRBD2. Germline V gene lookup returns CDR1 LGHNA and CDR2 YSLEER. The length of the CDR3 is 16 residues. V lost 0 bases, J lost 2 bases, and 4 bases stayed unmatched. The CDR3 loop reads CASSQDPGLATDTQYF. CDR3 DNA: TGCGCCAGCAGCCAAGATCCCGGACTAGCCACAGATACGCAGTATTTT.

The J gene is TRBJ2-2, the V gene TRBV9; TRBD2 matches 8 bases. The length of the CDR3 is 16 residues. V lost 2 bases to trimming and J lost 8 bases; unmatched junction nucleotides: 11. Germline V gene data show CDR1 as SGDLS and CDR2 as YYNGEE. The CDR3 sequence is CASSVAPGLGAGELFF. In DNA form, the CDR3 reads TGTGCCAGCAGCGTGGCCCCGGGACTAGGGGCTGGGGAGCTGTTTTTT.

The table lists this clone with a count of one. V usage is TRBV7-3 and J usage is TRBJ2-7, with a possible D match to TRBD2 (7 bases). V lost 0 bases, J lost 6 bases, and 18 bases lay in between. From germline, CDR1 is SGHTA and CDR2 FQGTGA. CDR3 size: 16 residues. CDR3 nucleotide sequence: TGTGCCAGCAGCTTAACGGGGGGGCAGGTAGGCTTCGAGCAGTACTTC. Its protein is CASSLTGGQVGFEQYF.

The CDR3 protein is CASSFGTGWEPQHF. The CDR3 DNA is TGTGCCAGCAGTTTCGGGACAGGGTGGGAGCCCCAGCATTTT. The chain is built from TRBV7-9 and TRBJ1-5, with 9 bases fitting TRBD1. The ends lost 6 bases at V and 8 bases at J; junction bases unmatched: 8. The CDR3 contains 14 residues. Germline values: CDR1 SEHNR, CDR2 FQNEAQ (reference sequence).

The chain recombines TRBV9 with TRBJ1-1; 7 bases agree with TRBD1. From germline, CDR1 is SGDLS and CDR2 YYNGEE. V lost 4 bases and J lost 4; bases outside the gene matches: 16. This CDR3 is 17 amino acids long. The CDR3: CASSSRDSTLFRTEAFF. The CDR3, as DNA: TGTGCCAGCAGCTCCAGGGACAGCACTCTTTTTCGCACTGAAGCTTTCTTT. Full variable domain (missing parts from reference TRBV9 and TRBJ1-1): DSGVTQTPKHLITATGQRVTLRCSPRSGDLSVYWYQQSLDQGLQFLIQYYNGEERAKGNILERFSAQQFPDLHSELNLSSLELGDSALYFCASSSRDSTLFRTEAFFGQGTRLTVV.

This chain links TRBV14 with TRBJ2-7; 11 nucleotides agree with TRBD2. Per the germline V gene, CDR1 is SGHDN and CDR2 is FVKESK. CDR3 size: 14 residues. V dropped 5 bases and J dropped 7; count of bases not matched to a gene: 7. The CDR3 is CASSLRLAGTEQYF. The CDR3 coding sequence is TGTGCCAGCAGCTTACGACTAGCGGGGACGGAGCAGTACTTC.

The chain is built from TRBV18 and TRBJ1-1; 7 bases fit TRBD1. The V gene's germline CDR1 is KGHSH and CDR2 LQKENI. J was trimmed by 11 bases and V by 4 bases; bases with no gene match: 10. The CDR3 has 13 residues. CDR3 in DNA: TGTGCCAGCTCACAGCACAAGACAGGGATGGCTTTCTTT. Protein: CASSQHKTGMAFF. The whole variable domain, filled in from reference TRBV18 and TRBJ1-1, reads NAGVMQNPRHLVRRRGQEARLRCSPMKGHSHVYWYRQLPEEGLKFMVYLQKENIIDESGMPKERFSAEFPKEGPSILRIQQVVRGDSAAYFCASSQHKTGMAFFGQGTRLTVV.

This clone was seen only a few times. The V and J genes are TRBV6-1 and TRBJ1-3; D may be TRBD1 (5 bases). Trimming left V 2 bases short and J 0 bases short, with 11 bases between. CDR1 is MNHNS, CDR2 SASEGT, per germline. The CDR3 contains 16 residues. Here the CDR3 reads CASSETGPLSGNTIYF. The DNA of the CDR3 is TGTGCCAGCAGTGAAACAGGCCCGCTCTCTGGAAACACCATATATTTT.

In its sample, this clone was seen a few times. The CDR3 loop reads CAIPLAGGRYEQYF. The CDR3 region has the DNA TGTGCCATACCCTTAGCGGGGGGGAGGTACGAGCAGTACTTC. V is TRBV2 and J is TRBJ2-7; 11 bases map to TRBD2. The CDR3 is 14 residues long. The ends lost 10 bases at V and 4 bases at J; junction bases unmatched: 9. Germline V lookup: CDR1 SNHLY, CDR2 FYNNEI.

The rearrangement uses TRBV7-9 and TRBJ2-5; no reliable D call. The J call may be in error: the DNA end matches TRBJ2-7 better. Germline V gene data show CDR1 as SEHNR and CDR2 as FQNEAQ (reference sequence). The CDR3 runs to 15 residues. Here the CDR3 reads CASSLAQYSSYEQYF. CDR3 in DNA: TGTGCCAGCAGCTTAGCGCAGTATAGCTCCTACGAGCAGTACTTC.

This clone was counted a few times. DNA for the CDR3: TGCGCCAGCAGCAGGGGGACAGACGTTGCGAACACCGGGGAGCTGTTTTTT. This gives the protein CASSRGTDVANTGELFF. This rearrangement joins TRBV5-1 to TRBJ2-2; TRBD1 aligns across 7 bases. CDR3 size: 17 residues. Germline loops: CDR1 SGHRS, CDR2 YFSETQ. V lost 4 bases, J lost 0 bases, and 9 bases stayed unmatched.

This rearrangement joins TRBV2 to TRBJ2-4; 7 positions agree with TRBD1. CDR1 and CDR2 from the germline V gene are SNHLY and FYNNEI. Trimming removed 6 bases from V and 0 bases from J; junction bases left unmatched: 8. The CDR3 is 16 amino acids. CDR3 in amino acids: CASSRDSGIAKNIQYF. CDR3 sequence (DNA): TGTGCCAGCAGCCGGGACAGTGGGATAGCCAAAAACATTCAGTACTTC.

V usage is TRBV5-1 and J usage is TRBJ2-5, with D uncertain. This CDR3 spans 12 amino acids. Germline V CDR1 and CDR2: SGHRS, YFSETQ. V dropped 2 bases and J dropped 2 bases, with 4 bases sitting between them. The CDR3 spells CASSFRQETQYF. The CDR3 DNA is TGCGCCAGCAGCTTTCGGCAAGAGACCCAGTACTTC.

The chain links TRBV5-4 to TRBJ2-3; D ambiguous. The germline gives CDR1 SGHNT, CDR2 YYREEE (reference sequence). This CDR3 is 15 amino acids long. Trimming stripped 0 bases from V and 4 bases from J, with 12 bases between. The CDR3 loop reads CASSLDALGPDTQYF. In nucleotides, the CDR3 is TGTGCCAGCAGCTTGGACGCCCTAGGTCCAGATACGCAGTATTTT.

The chain employs TRBV5-1 and TRBJ2-5, with TRBD2 matching 8 bases. This CDR3 comprises 15 residues. V shed 0 bases, J shed 3 bases, and the junction held 4 bases outside the gene matches. Germline V gene lookup returns CDR1 SGHRS and CDR2 YFSETQ. For the CDR3, the DNA is TGCGCCAGCAGCTTGGGCACTAGCGGTAAAGAGACCCAGTACTTC. Protein product: CASSLGTSGKETQYF.

V is TRBV5-1 and J is TRBJ1-1; possibly TRBD1 for D (6 bases). V was clipped by 4 bases and J by 3 bases, with 19 bases between them. CDR3 length: 16 residues. The germline V gene has CDR1 SGHRS and CDR2 YFSETQ. CDR3 region: CASSRPRQDGYTEAFF. The CDR3, as DNA: TGCGCCAGCAGCCGACCTAGACAGGACGGGTACACTGAAGCTTTCTTT.